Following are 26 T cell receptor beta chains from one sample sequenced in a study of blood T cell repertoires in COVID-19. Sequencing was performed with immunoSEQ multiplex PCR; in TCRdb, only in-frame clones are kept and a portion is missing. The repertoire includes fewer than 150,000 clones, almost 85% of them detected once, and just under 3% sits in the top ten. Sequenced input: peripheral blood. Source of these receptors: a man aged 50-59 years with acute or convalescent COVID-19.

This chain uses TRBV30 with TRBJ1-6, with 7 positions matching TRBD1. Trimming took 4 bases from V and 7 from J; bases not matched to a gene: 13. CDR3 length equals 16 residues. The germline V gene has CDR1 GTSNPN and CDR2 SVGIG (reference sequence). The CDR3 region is CAWNTGSGRGNSPLHF. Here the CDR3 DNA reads TGTGCCTGGAACACCGGCTCGGGCAGGGGGAATTCACCCCTCCACTTT.

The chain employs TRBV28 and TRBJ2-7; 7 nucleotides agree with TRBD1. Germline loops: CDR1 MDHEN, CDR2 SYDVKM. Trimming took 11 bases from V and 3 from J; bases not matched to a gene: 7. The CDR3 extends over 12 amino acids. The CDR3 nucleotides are TGTGCCCTTGGGGCAGGGGGCTACGAGCAGTACTTC. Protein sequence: CALGAGGYEQYF.

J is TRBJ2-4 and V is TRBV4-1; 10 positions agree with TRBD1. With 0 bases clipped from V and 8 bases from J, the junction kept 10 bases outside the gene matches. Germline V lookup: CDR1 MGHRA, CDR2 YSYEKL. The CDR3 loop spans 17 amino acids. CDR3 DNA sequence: TGCGCCAGCAGCCAAGAGACAGGGGGCTATGAGGGGGACATTCAGTACTTC. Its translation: CASSQETGGYEGDIQYF.

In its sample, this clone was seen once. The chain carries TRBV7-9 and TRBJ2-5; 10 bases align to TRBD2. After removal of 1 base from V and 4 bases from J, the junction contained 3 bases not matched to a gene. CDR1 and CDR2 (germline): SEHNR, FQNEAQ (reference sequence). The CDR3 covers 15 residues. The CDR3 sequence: CASSLELAGLETQYF. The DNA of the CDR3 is TGTGCCAGCAGCTTAGAACTAGCGGGACTAGAGACCCAGTACTTC.

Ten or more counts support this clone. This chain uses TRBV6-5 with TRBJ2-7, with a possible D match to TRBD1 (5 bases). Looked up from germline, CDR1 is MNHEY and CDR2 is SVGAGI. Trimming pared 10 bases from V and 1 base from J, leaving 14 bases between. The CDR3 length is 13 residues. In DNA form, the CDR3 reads TGTGCCACTGGGGCAGGCCCGTCCTACGAGCAGTACTTC. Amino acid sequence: CATGAGPSYEQYF.

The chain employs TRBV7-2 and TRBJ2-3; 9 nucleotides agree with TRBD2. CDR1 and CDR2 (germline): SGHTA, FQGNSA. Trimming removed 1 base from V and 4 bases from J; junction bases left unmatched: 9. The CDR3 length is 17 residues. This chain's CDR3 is CASSLVSGTSNSDTQYF. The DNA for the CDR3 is TGTGCCAGCAGCTTAGTATCCGGGACTAGCAATTCAGATACGCAGTATTTT.

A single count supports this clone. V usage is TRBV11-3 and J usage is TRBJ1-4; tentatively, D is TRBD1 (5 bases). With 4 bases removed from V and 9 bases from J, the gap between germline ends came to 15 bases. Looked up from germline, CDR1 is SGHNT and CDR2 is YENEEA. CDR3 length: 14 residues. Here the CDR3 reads CASSSGLDAKKLFF. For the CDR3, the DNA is TGTGCCAGCAGCTCAGGGCTAGACGCGAAAAAACTGTTTTTT.

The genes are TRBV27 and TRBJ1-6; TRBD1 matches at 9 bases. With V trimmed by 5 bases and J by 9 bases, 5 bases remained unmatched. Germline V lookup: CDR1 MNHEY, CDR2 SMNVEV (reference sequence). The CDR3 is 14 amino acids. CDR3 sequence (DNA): TGTGCCAGCAGTCCCTGGGACAGGGTTTCACCCCTCCACTTT. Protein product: CASSPWDRVSPLHF.

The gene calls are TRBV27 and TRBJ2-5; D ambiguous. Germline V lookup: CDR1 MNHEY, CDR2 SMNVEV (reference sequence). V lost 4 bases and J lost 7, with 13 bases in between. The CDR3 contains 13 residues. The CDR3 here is CASSSLGPGTQYF. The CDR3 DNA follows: TGTGCCAGCAGTTCCTTGGGCCCCGGGACCCAGTACTTC.

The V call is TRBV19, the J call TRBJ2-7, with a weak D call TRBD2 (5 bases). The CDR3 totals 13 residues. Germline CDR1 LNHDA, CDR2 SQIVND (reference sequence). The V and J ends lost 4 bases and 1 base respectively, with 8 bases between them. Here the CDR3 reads CASSNPGSYEQYF. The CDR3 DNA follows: TGTGCCAGTAGTAACCCGGGATCCTACGAGCAGTACTTC. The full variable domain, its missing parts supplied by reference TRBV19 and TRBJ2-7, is DGGITQSPKYLFRKEGQNVTLSCEQNLNHDAMYWYRQDPGQGLRLIYYSQIVNDFQKGDIAEGYSVSREKKESFPLTVTSAQKNPTAFYLCASSNPGSYEQYFGPGTRLTVT.

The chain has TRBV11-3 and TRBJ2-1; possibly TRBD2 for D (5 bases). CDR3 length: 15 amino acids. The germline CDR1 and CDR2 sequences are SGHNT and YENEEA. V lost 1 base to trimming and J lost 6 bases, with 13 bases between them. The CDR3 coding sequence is TGTGCCAGCAGCTTAGGCACGGGAACTTTCAATGAGCAGTTCTTC. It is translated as CASSLGTGTFNEQFF.

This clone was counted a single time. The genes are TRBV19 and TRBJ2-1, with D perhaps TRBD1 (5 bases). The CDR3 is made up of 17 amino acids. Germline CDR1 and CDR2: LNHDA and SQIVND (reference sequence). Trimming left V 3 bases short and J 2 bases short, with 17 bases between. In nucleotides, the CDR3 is TGTGCCAGTAGTATTGGCCTTGGGCAGGGTCCCTACAATGAGCAGTTCTTC. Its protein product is CASSIGLGQGPYNEQFF.

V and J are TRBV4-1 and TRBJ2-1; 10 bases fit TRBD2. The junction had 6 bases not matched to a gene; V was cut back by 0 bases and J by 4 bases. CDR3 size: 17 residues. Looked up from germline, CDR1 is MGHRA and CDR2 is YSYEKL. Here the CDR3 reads CASSQEGLAGAYNEQFF. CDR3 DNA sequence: TGCGCCAGCAGCCAAGAAGGGCTAGCGGGGGCGTACAATGAGCAGTTCTTC.

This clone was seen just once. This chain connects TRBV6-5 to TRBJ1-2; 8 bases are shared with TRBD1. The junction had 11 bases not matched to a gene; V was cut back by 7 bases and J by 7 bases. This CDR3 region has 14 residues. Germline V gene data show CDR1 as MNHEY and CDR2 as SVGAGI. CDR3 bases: TGTGCCAGCACCTCGGCAGGGGGCGGTGGTGGCTACACCTTC. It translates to CASTSAGGGGGYTF.

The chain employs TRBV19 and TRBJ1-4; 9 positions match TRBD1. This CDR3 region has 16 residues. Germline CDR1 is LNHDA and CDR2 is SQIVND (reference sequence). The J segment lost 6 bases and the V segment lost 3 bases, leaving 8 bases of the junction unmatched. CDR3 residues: CASSMGLQGADEKLFF. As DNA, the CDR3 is TGTGCCAGTAGTATGGGACTACAGGGGGCAGATGAAAAACTGTTTTTT.

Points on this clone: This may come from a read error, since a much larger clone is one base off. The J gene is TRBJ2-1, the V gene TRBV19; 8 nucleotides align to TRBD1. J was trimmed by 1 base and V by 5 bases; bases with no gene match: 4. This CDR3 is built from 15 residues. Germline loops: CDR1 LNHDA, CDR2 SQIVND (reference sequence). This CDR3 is CASSLRDRSYNEQFF. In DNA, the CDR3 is TGTGCCAGTAGTCTCCGGGACAGGTCCTACAATGAGCAGTTCTTC.

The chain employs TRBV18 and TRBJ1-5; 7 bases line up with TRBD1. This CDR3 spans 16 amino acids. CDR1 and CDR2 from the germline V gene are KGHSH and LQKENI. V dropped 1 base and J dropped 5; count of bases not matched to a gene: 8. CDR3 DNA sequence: TGTGCCAGCTCACCACGGGCAGGGGGTGAAGATCAGCCCCAGCATTTT. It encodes CASSPRAGGEDQPQHF.

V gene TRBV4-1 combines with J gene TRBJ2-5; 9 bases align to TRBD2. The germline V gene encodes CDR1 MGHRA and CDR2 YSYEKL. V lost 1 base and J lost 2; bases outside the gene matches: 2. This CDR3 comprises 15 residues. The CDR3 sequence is CASSQGGREQETQYF. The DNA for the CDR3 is TGCGCCAGCAGCCAAGGCGGGAGGGAACAAGAGACCCAGTACTTC.

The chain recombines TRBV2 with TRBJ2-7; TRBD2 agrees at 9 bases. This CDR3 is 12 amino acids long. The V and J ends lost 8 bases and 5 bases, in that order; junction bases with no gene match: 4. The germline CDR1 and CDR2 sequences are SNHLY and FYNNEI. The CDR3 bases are TGTGCCAGCCTGGGACTAGCAAACGAGCAGTACTTC. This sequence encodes CASLGLANEQYF.

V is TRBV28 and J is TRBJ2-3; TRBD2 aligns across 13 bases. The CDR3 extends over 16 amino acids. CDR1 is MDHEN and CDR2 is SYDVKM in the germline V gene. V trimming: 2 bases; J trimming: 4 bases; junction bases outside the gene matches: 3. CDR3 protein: CASSLGGLAGADTQYF. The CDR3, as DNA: TGTGCCAGCAGTTTAGGAGGACTAGCGGGAGCAGATACGCAGTATTTT.

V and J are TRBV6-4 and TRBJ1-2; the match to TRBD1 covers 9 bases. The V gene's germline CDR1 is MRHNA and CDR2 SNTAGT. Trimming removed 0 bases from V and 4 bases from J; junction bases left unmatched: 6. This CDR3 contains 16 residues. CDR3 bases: TGTGCCAGCAGTGACTCGATGGGACAGGGTCTCTATGGCTACACCTTC. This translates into CASSDSMGQGLYGYTF.

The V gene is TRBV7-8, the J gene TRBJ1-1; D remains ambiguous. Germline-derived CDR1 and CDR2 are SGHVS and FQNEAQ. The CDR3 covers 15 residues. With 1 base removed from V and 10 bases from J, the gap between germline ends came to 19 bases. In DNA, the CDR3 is TGTGCCAGCAGCTTAGATGGGCGGGATGGGGTCGGAGCTTTCTTT. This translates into CASSLDGRDGVGAFF.

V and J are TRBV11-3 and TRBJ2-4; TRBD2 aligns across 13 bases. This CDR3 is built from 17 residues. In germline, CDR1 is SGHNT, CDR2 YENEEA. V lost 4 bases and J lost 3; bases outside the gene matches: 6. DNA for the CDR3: TGTGCCAGCAGCTCCGGGACTAGCGGGAAGGGCAAAAACATTCAGTACTTC. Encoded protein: CASSSGTSGKGKNIQYF.

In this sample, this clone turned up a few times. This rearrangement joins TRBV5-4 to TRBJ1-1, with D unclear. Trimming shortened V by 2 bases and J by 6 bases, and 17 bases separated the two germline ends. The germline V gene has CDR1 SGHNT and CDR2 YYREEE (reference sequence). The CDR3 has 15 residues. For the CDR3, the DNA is TGTGCCAGCAGCTTAACCGAGGATTATGTTTCTGAAGCTTTCTTT. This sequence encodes CASSLTEDYVSEAFF.

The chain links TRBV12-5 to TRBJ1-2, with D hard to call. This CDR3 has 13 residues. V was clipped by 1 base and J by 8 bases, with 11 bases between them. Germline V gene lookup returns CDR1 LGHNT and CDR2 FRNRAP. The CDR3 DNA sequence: TGTGCTAGTGGTTTGGGTCGAGGGAACGGCTACACCTTC. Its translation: CASGLGRGNGYTF.

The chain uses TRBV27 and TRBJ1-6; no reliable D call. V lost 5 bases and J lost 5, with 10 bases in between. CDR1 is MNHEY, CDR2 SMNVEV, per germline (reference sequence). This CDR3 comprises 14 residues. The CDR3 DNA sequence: TGTGCCAGCAGTCACCGGGTCCATAATTCACCCCTCCACTTT. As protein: CASSHRVHNSPLHF.